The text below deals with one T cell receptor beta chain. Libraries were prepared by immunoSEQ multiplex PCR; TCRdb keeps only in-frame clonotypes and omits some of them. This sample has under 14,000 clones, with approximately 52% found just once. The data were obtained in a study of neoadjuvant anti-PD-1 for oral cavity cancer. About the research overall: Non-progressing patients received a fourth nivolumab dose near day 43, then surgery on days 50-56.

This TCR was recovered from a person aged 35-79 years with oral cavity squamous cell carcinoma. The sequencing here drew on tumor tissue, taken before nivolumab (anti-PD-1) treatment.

The CDR3 is CASSVTTGGTEAFF. The CDR3 DNA follows: TGTGCCAGCAGCGTAACTACAGGGGGCACTGAAGCTTTCTTT. The rearrangement uses TRBV9 and TRBJ1-1; 8 bases are shared with TRBD1. The V segment lost 1 base and the J segment 4 bases; nucleotides outside the gene matches: 3. The length of the CDR3 is 14 residues. Germline assignment: CDR1 SGDLS and CDR2 YYNGEE.